The rows below give T cell receptor beta chains drawn from one sample of a study of tumor-infiltrating lymphocytes in oesophageal squamous cell carcinoma. TCRdb passed the PCR reads through MiXCR, listing each CDR3 protein once. Of about 20,000 distinct CDR3 sequences in the sample, around 39% were seen once. Sequencing was performed on esophageal tumor tissue. The receptors stem from a male donor with esophageal squamous cell carcinoma. Each CDR3 is given with its conserved first and last residue. The order of the fields is V gene, clone size, CDR3 protein. The size field is filled for only some rows; it gives once, few, many or a size class.

TRBV6-4 | many | CASRQGGDAGELFF
TRBV7-3 | - | CASSHGGGIVQQFF
TRBV6-2/TRBV6-3 | many | CASTEILAGGPTEQFF
TRBV5-6 | many | CASSHGQGNPPLHF
TRBV27 | few | CASSFLGGYQPQHF
TRBV7-6 | - | CASSDLYMNTEAFF
TRBV12-3/TRBV12-4 | once | CASRLTRDPGELFF
TRBV7-8 | few | CASSLRGQLLNEQFF
TRBV7-9 | few | CASSLAYDSGSYNEQFF
TRBV5-8 | - | CASSLGLDLGTDTQYF
TRBV19 | few | CASSSRGADTEAFF
TRBV7-2 | - | CASRGLAGGDTQYF
TRBV7-3 | - | CASSRGSSYEQYF
TRBV20-1 | once | CSARDLDNEKLFF
TRBV6-6 | - | CASSYGSSVDTQYF
TRBV7-8 | - | CASSLGQGGTDTQYF
TRBV9 | - | CASSQGGRGRGETQYF
TRBV15 | few | CATSRPPRGGSYNEQFF
TRBV4-3 | few | CASSQDPLDRGYIYGYTF
TRBV7-6 | - | CASSLAASGNTGELYF
TRBV7-6 | - | CASSTDNLYEQYF
TRBV29-1 | few | CSVEEGGDTQYF
TRBV28 | - | CASSSQGYNEQYF
TRBV7-2 | medium-sized | CASSRDYLSTDTQYF
TRBV5-1 | few | CASRRVQGASGELFF
TRBV7-2 | - | CASSLDRAYGYTF
TRBV10-1 | many | CASSPDRSIGYTF
TRBV7-6 | - | CASSPQVGRETQYF
TRBV7-2 | - | CASSSILILAEAFF
TRBV7-6 | - | CASSTGAGANVLTF
TRBV12-3/TRBV12-4 | - | CASSLACGRSSEQYF
TRBV7-6 | - | CASSLGGLVNNEQFF
TRBV10-3 | - | CAIEGVNSYNEQFF
TRBV12-3/TRBV12-4 | - | CASSPRVDGELFF
TRBV11-2 | once | CASSGDTSGIAKNIQYF
TRBV2 | many | CASRAGSQETQYF
TRBV6-1 | few | CASSRTGSTDTQYF
TRBV7-2 | - | CASSLVGGFADTQYF
TRBV15 | - | CATRRAGAGGETQYF
TRBV7-3 | - | CASSYLLAGGLNEQFF
TRBV27 | once | CASSFTTSGSEDTQYF
TRBV11-2 | medium-sized | CASSSGTSGRFEQFF
TRBV12-3/TRBV12-4 | many | CASSRNTGPVAKNIQYF
TRBV5-1 | many | CASSLGLANTGELFF
TRBV9 | - | CASGAGGNTEAFF
TRBV7-6 | - | CASSSISQETQYF
TRBV3-1 | - | CASRGQGGRETQYF
TRBV4-3 | - | CASSLTPQGSGNTIYF
TRBV10-3 | - | CAISESGQSGSQGYTF
TRBV12-3/TRBV12-4 | - | CASRRTGQETQYF